The present T cell receptor (beta chain) was sequenced within a study of CD4 and CD8 cells across lung adenocarcinoma regions. Worth noting for this clonotype: A junction end diverges from the germline sequence, so it may reflect a read error.

Donors had localized lung adenocarcinoma, a non-small cell lung cancer. One entry per CDR3 protein results from TCRdb running MiXCR on the PCR reads. Here the sample spans about 23,000 distinct CDR3 sequences, approximately 52% being singletons. CDR1 MNHGY and CDR2 SVAAGI come from the germline V gene. CDR3 size: 14 residues. The sequencing sample was made of CD4+ T cells from the center of a lung tumor. The V call is TRBV6-9, the J call TRBJ2-2; 10 bases are a match to TRBD2. The origin of this receptor is a male donor with lung adenocarcinoma. The CD4 and CD8 labels of this study may be unreliable. The CDR3 region has the DNA TGTGCCAGCAGTTATAGCGGGAGGGCCAGTGAGCTGTTTTTC. It specifies CASSYSGRASELFF.